The next 19 T cell receptor beta chains were all read from a single sample in a study of T cells in lung cancer brain metastases. Using immunoSEQ multiplex PCR, the repertoire was profiled, and TCRdb retains in-frame clones only, with some absent. The table includes about 2,800 clones, approximately 90% detected once. The sequencing input was tumor tissue from the primary lung tumor. The receptors were sampled from a woman in her forties or fifties with non-small cell lung cancer.

The V call is TRBV5-6, the J call TRBJ1-4, with D maybe TRBD1 (5 bases). This CDR3 is 13 amino acids long. In germline, CDR1 is SGHDT, CDR2 YYEEEE. Trimming removed 5 bases from V and 5 bases from J, with 10 bases in between. The CDR3 loop is CASRRGINEKLFF. The CDR3 DNA reads TGTGCCAGCAGGCGGGGGATAAATGAAAAACTGTTTTTT.

This sequence joins TRBV5-4 and TRBJ1-2; tentatively, D is TRBD1 (5 bases). Between the trimmed V and J ends, which lost 4 bases and 8 bases, there was a span of 12 bases. CDR1 SGHNT and CDR2 YYREEE come from the germline V gene (reference sequence). The CDR3 loop spans 12 amino acids. The CDR3 nucleotides read TGTGCCAGCAGCCACGAAAGGGGCGGCTACACCTTC. Its translation: CASSHERGGYTF.

The rearrangement joins TRBV28 to TRBJ2-2; D is perhaps TRBD1 (6 bases). V was cut by 5 bases and J by 5 bases, with 15 bases left in between. Germline V gives CDR1 MDHEN, CDR2 SYDVKM. The CDR3 spans 15 residues. The CDR3 protein is CASSIDRSRTGELFF. CDR3 bases: TGTGCCAGCAGTATCGACAGGTCAAGGACCGGGGAGCTGTTTTTT. Looking up the rest from reference TRBV28 and TRBJ2-2 gives the full variable domain: DVKVTQSSRYLVKRTGEKVFLECVQDMDHENMFWYRQDPGLGLRLIYFSYDVKMKEKGDIPEGYSVSREKKERFSLILESASTNQTSMYLCASSIDRSRTGELFFGEGSRLTVL.

V and J are TRBV29-1 and TRBJ2-5; TRBD1 or TRBD2 may be the D gene (5 bases each). The CDR3 runs 10 residues. V gave up 7 bases and J gave up 3 bases, with 6 bases separating them. CDR1 is SQVTM, CDR2 ANQGSEA, per germline. This CDR3 reads CSGGKETQYF. The CDR3, as DNA: TGCAGCGGGGGGAAAGAGACCCAGTACTTC.

This sequence joins TRBV5-1 and TRBJ1-1; D is unclear. Per germline, CDR1 SGHRS and CDR2 YFSETQ. The length of the CDR3 is 13 residues. The V gene lost 0 bases and the J gene lost 7 bases, with 10 bases spanning the gap. The CDR3 region is CASSLEYGIEAFF. The CDR3 DNA reads as TGCGCCAGCAGCTTGGAGTACGGGATTGAAGCTTTCTTT.

V usage is TRBV10-1 and J usage is TRBJ1-1; D is undetermined. Trimming shortened V by 6 bases and J by 2 bases, and 10 bases separated the two germline ends. This CDR3 region has 13 residues. CDR1 WNHNN and CDR2 SYGVQD come from the germline V gene (reference sequence). This CDR3 is CASRKDENTEAFF. Written as DNA, the CDR3 is TGCGCCAGCAGGAAGGACGAAAACACTGAAGCTTTCTTT.

This chain's CDR3 is CASSLSWDVWTGELFF. In DNA form, the CDR3 reads TGTGCCAGCAGCTTAAGTTGGGACGTTTGGACCGGGGAGCTGTTTTTT. The chain combines TRBV13 with TRBJ2-2; D is perhaps TRBD1 or TRBD2 (5 bases each). The CDR3 is made up of 16 amino acids. In germline, CDR1 is PRHDT, CDR2 FYEKMQ (reference sequence). V was clipped by 2 bases and J by 5 bases, with 15 bases between them.

This chain joins TRBV7-3 and TRBJ1-2, with unresolved D. Trimming left V 1 base short and J 5 bases short, with 14 bases between. This CDR3 region has 15 residues. Germline V gene data show CDR1 as SGHTA and CDR2 as FQGTGA. The CDR3 DNA reads TGTGCCAGCAGCTTAAGAGTGGCAGTCGATTATGGCTACACCTTC. This encodes CASSLRVAVDYGYTF.

The chain employs TRBV10-3 and TRBJ2-5; 7 nucleotides align to TRBD1. The germline V gene encodes CDR1 ENHRY and CDR2 SYGVKD. CDR3 length equals 14 residues. V was pared by 7 bases and J by 3 bases, with 8 bases of the junction left unmatched. CDR3 in amino acids: CAIKGEDREETQYF. The CDR3 nucleotides are TGTGCCATCAAAGGAGAAGACAGGGAAGAGACCCAGTACTTC.

J is TRBJ2-7 and V is TRBV4-1, with a weak D call TRBD1 (6 bases). V gave up 0 bases and J gave up 5 bases, with 17 bases separating them. The CDR3 length is 16 residues. Germline V gene lookup returns CDR1 MGHRA and CDR2 YSYEKL. This chain's CDR3 is CASSQDTQGTRDEQYF. In DNA, the CDR3 is TGCGCCAGCAGCCAAGATACCCAGGGGACCCGGGACGAGCAGTACTTC.

The rearrangement joins TRBV2 to TRBJ1-1; D unclear. This CDR3 is 13 amino acids long. V lost 6 bases, J lost 1 base, and 9 bases lay in between. CDR1 is SNHLY, CDR2 FYNNEI, per germline. The CDR3 DNA reads as TGTGCCAGCAGCCCAGGACCGAACACTGAAGCTTTCTTT. It translates to CASSPGPNTEAFF.

The rearrangement joins TRBV7-2 to TRBJ2-2; TRBD1 matches 8 bases. The CDR3 sequence is 16 residues long. The V gene end was trimmed by 2 bases and the J gene end by 5 bases; junction bases not matched to a gene: 7. The germline V gene encodes CDR1 SGHTA and CDR2 FQGNSA. The CDR3 protein is CASSLLTGDATGELFF. In nucleotides, the CDR3 is TGTGCCAGCAGCTTATTGACAGGGGACGCAACCGGGGAGCTGTTTTTT.

The V and J genes are TRBV12-2 and TRBJ2-7; the D call TRBD1 from the table was never checked on the DNA. TRBV12-2 is reported as a pseudogene. The CDR3 totals 14 residues. The CDR3 DNA reads as TGTGCAAGTCGCTTAGCGGACACAACCTACGAGCAGTACTTC. Protein sequence: CASRLADTTYEQYF.

This chain links TRBV18 with TRBJ1-1; D may be TRBD1 (6 bases). CDR3 size: 11 residues. Germline CDR1 is KGHSH and CDR2 is LQKENI. Trimming removed 6 bases from V and 8 bases from J, with 10 bases in between. The CDR3 protein is CASSPGAEAFF. For the CDR3, the DNA is TGTGCCAGCTCCCCAGGGGCAGAAGCTTTCTTT.

In DNA, the CDR3 is TGTGCCACCAGCAGAGATCTGGGATATGGCTACACCTTC. Translating it yields CATSRDLGYGYTF. The chain links TRBV15 to TRBJ1-2; D is ambiguous. This CDR3 contains 13 residues. V shed 0 bases and J shed 5 bases, with 7 bases lying between them. The V gene's germline CDR1 is LNHNV and CDR2 YYDKDF (reference sequence).

Comments on this clone: The junction does not match germline at one end; this may be a read error. The chain carries TRBV7-9 and TRBJ2-3; 9 bases line up with TRBD2. CDR3 size: 15 residues. Germline CDR1 reads SEHNR; CDR2 reads FQNEAQ (reference sequence). CDR3 protein: CASNLGGGARDTQYF. The CDR3 nucleotides read TGTGCCAGCAACTTAGGCGGGGGGGCCCGAGATACGCAGTATTTT.

This clone has only one observation. The genes are TRBV29-1 and TRBJ1-1; D possibly corresponds to TRBD1 (5 bases). The CDR3 totals 12 residues. Germline V gene lookup returns CDR1 SQVTM and CDR2 ANQGSEA. V lost 6 bases, J lost 2 bases, and 10 bases lay in between. The CDR3 coding sequence is TGCAGCGTATCGGGACGAAACACTGAAGCTTTCTTT. Translation: CSVSGRNTEAFF.

This chain joins TRBV5-1 and TRBJ1-1; TRBD1 agrees at 10 bases. The CDR3 has 14 amino acids. Per the germline V gene, CDR1 is SGHRS and CDR2 is YFSETQ. Trimming cost V 0 bases and J 4 bases; bases outside gene matches: 0. The CDR3, as DNA: TGCGCCAGCAGCTTGGGGACAGGGGGCACTGAAGCTTTCTTT. It translates to CASSLGTGGTEAFF.

The chain has TRBV9 and TRBJ2-2; D possibly corresponds to TRBD1 (8 bases). Between the trimmed V and J ends, which lost 4 bases and 3 bases, there was a span of 25 bases. In germline, CDR1 is SGDLS, CDR2 YYNGEE. This CDR3 region has 19 residues. CDR3 nucleotide sequence: TGTGCCAGCAGCCCCTTCGGGACGAACAGGGGGGGAGACACCGGGGAGCTGTTTTTT. This codes for CASSPFGTNRGGDTGELFF. Full variable domain (outside the CDR3, taken from reference TRBV9 and TRBJ2-2): DSGVTQTPKHLITATGQRVTLRCSPRSGDLSVYWYQQSLDQGLQFLIQYYNGEERAKGNILERFSAQQFPDLHSELNLSSLELGDSALYFCASSPFGTNRGGDTGELFFGEGSRLTVL.